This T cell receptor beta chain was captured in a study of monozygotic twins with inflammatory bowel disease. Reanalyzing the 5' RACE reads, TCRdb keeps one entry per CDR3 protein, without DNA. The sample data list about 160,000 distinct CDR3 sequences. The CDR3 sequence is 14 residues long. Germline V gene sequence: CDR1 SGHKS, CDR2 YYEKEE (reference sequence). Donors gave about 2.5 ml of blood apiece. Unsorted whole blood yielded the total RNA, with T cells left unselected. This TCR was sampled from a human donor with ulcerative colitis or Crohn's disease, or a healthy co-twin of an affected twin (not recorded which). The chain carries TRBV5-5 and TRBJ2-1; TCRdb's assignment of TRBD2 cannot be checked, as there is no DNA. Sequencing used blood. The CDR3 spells CASSPGLDYNEQFF.